This T cell receptor beta chain was obtained from a study of patients and donors after allogeneic stem cell transplantation. TCRdb used MiXCR to reprocess the RT-PCR reads, holding one entry per CDR3 protein. Among about 960,000 distinct CDR3 sequences listed, around 17% were seen once. V shed 6 bases and J 2 bases; nucleotides not matched to a gene: 4. This CDR3 comprises 14 residues. V is TRBV12-3 or TRBV12-4 and J is TRBJ2-3; 8 nucleotides line up with TRBD2. The sequence was obtained from a human donor who was either an allogeneic HSCT recipient or a stem cell or donor lymphocyte infusion donor (not recorded which). It is not recorded whose cells these are; they may come from a transplant donor. The sample consisted of blood, either unsorted or a sorted T cell fraction (not recorded which). The CDR3 region is CASRQRGNTDTQYF. In DNA, the CDR3 is TGTGCCAGCAGACAGCGGGGGAACACAGATACGCAGTATTTT.